One TCR beta chain is described in this entry. The data stem from a study of shared T cell receptors in the human thymus. Sequencing used immunoSEQ multiplex PCR; TCRdb keeps in-frame clones, though not all of them. In the table there are 700,000 to 750,000 clones, 80% to 90% of which are singletons. This CDR3 has 16 residues. The V and J ends lost 2 bases and 9 bases, in that order; junction bases with no gene match: 13. CDR1 LGHNA and CDR2 YSLEER come from the germline V gene. The data also belong to a second study, concerning human thymus T cells. From that second work: Corrective cardiac surgery supplied the resected thymus tissue. Unrelated individuals had highly overlapping thymic repertoires, as reported in related research.

The chain carries TRBV4-3 and TRBJ1-2, with 9 bases identical to TRBD1. The receptor was derived from a girl under three years old with a congenital heart defect. The source material was thymocytes. The CDR3 region is CASSQKGPGQGSCYTF. The CDR3 nucleotides read TGCGCCAGCAGCCAAAAGGGACCGGGACAGGGCTCATGCTACACCTTC.